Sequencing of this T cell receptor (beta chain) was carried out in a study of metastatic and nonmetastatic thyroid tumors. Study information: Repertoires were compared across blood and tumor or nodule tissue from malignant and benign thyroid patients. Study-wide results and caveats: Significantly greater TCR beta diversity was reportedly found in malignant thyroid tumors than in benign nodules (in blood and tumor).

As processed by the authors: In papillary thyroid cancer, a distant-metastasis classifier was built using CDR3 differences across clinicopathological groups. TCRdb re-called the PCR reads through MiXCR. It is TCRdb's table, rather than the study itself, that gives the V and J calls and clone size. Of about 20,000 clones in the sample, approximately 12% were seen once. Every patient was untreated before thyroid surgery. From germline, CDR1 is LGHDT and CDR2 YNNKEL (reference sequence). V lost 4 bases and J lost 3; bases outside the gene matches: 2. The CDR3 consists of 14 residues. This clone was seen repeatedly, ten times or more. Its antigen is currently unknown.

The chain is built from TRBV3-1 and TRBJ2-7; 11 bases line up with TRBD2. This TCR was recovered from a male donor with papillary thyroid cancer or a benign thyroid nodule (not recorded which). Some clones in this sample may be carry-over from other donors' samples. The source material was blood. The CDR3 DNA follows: TGTGCCAGCAGCCGCGGGACTAGCGGCTACGAGCAGTACTTC. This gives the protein CASSRGTSGYEQYF.